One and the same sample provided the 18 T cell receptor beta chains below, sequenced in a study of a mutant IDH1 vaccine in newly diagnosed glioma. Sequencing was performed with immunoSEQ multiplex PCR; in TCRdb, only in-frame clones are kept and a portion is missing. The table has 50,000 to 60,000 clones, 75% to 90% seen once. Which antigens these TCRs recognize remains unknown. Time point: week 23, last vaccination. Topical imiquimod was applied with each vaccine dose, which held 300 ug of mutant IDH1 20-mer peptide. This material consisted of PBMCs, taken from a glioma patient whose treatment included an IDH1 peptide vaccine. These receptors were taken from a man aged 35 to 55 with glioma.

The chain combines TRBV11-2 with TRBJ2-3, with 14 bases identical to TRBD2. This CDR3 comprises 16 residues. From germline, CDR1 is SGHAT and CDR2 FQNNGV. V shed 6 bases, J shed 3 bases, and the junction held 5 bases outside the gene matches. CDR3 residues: CASSPGLAGGTDTQYF. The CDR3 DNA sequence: TGTGCCAGCAGTCCTGGACTAGCGGGGGGAACAGATACGCAGTATTTT.

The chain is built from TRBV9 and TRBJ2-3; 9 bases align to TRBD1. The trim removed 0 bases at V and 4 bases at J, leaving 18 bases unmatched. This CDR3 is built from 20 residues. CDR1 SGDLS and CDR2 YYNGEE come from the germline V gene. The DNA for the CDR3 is TGTGCCAGCAGCGTAGCTACAATACGGGGACAGGGAATGGGGGCAGATACGCAGTATTTT. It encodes CASSVATIRGQGMGADTQYF.

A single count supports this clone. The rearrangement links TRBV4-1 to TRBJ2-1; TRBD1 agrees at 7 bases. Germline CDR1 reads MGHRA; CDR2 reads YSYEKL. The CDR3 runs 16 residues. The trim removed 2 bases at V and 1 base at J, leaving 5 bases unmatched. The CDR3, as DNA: TGCGCCAGCAGCCAACCCTTACAGGGGTCCTACAATGAGCAGTTCTTC. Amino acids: CASSQPLQGSYNEQFF.

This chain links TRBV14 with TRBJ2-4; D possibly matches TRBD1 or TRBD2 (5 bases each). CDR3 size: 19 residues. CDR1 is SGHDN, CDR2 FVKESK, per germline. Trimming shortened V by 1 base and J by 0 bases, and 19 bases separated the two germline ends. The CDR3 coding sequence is TGTGCCAGCAGCCAAGGATCGGGGCGCGGAGTTCTAGCCAAAAACATTCAGTACTTC. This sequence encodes CASSQGSGRGVLAKNIQYF. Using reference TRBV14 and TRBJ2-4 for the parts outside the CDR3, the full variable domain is EAGVTQFPSHSVIEKGQTVTLRCDPISGHDNLYWYRRVMGKEIKFLLHFVKESKQDESGMPNNRFLAERTGGTYSTLKVQPAELEDSGVYFCASSQGSGRGVLAKNIQYFGAGTRLSVL.

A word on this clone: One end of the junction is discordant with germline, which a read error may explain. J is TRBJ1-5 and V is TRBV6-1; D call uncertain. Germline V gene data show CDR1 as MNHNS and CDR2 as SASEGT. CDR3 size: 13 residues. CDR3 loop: CASSEAQAGLGDF. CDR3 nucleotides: TGTGCCAGCAGTGAAGCGCAGGCAGGCCTAGGAGATTTT.

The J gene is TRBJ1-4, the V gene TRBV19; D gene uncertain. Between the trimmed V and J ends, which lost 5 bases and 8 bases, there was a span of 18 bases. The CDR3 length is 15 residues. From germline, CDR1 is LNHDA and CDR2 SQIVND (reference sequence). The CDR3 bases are TGTGCCAGTAGTCCCAACATCATCCCGGGAGAAAAACTGTTTTTT. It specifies CASSPNIIPGEKLFF.

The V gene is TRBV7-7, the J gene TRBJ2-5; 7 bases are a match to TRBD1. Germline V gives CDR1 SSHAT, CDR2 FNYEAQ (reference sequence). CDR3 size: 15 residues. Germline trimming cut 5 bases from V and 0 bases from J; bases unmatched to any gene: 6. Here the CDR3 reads CASSRQGLNQETQYF. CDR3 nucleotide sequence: TGTGCCAGCAGCAGACAGGGTCTAAACCAAGAGACCCAGTACTTC.

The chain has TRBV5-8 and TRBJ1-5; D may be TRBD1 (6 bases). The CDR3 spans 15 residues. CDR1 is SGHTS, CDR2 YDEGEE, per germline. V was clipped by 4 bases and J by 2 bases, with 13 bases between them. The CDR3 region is CASSPTQGRNQPQHF. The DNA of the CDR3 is TGTGCCAGCAGCCCCACGCAGGGGCGCAATCAGCCCCAGCATTTT.

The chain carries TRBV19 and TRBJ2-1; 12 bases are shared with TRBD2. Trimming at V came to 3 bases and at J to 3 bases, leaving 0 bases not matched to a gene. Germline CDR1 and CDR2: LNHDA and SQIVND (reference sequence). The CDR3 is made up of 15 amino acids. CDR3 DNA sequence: TGTGCCAGTAGTATGACTAGCGGGAGCTACAATGAGCAGTTCTTC. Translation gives CASSMTSGSYNEQFF.

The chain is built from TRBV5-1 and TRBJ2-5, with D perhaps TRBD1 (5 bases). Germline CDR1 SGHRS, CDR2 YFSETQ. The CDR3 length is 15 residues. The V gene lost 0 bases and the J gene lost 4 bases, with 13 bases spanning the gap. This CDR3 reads CASSLALGPSETQYF. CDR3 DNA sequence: TGCGCCAGCAGCTTGGCCCTGGGGCCCTCAGAGACCCAGTACTTC. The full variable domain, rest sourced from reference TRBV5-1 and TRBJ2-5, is KAGVTQTPRYLIKTRGQQVTLSCSPISGHRSVSWYQQTPGQGLQFLFEYFSETQRNKGNFPGRFSGRQFSNSRSEMNVSTLELGDSALYLCASSLALGPSETQYFGPGTRLLVL.

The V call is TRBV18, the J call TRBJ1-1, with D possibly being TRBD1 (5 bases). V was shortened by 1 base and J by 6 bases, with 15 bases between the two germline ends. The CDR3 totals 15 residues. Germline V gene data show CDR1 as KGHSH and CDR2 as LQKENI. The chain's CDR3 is CASSPLWGEYPEAFF. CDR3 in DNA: TGTGCCAGCTCACCACTCTGGGGGGAGTACCCTGAAGCTTTCTTT.

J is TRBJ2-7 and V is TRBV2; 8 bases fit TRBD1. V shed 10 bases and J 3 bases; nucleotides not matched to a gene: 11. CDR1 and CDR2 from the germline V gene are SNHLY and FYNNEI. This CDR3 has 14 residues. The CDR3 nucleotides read TGTGCCATCCTCGGACAGGGACCGGTCTACGAGCAGTACTTC. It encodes CAILGQGPVYEQYF.

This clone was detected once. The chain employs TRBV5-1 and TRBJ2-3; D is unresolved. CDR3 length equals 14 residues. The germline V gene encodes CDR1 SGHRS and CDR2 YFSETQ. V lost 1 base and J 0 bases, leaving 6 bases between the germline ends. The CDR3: CASSLFSSTDTQYF. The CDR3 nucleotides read TGCGCCAGCAGCTTGTTTAGTAGCACAGATACGCAGTATTTT.

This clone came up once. CDR3: CATSTGGAGDTQYF. The CDR3 DNA reads as TGTGCCACCAGCACGGGGGGCGCGGGAGATACGCAGTATTTT. The J gene is TRBJ2-3, the V gene TRBV15; D possibly corresponds to TRBD2 (7 bases). In germline, CDR1 is LNHNV, CDR2 YYDKDF (reference sequence). The CDR3 loop spans 14 amino acids. V was shortened by 4 bases and J by 5 bases, with 13 bases between the two germline ends.

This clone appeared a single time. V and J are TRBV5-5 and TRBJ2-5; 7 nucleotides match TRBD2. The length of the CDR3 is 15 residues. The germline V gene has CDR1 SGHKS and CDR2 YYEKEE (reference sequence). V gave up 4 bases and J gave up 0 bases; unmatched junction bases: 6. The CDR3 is CASSVGGTYQETQYF. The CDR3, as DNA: TGTGCCAGCAGCGTCGGGGGGACCTACCAAGAGACCCAGTACTTC.

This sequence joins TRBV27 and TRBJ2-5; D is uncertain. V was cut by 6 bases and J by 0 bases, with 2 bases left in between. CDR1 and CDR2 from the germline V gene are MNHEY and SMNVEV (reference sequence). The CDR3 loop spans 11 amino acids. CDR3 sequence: CASSHQETQYF. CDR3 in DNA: TGTGCCAGCAGCCACCAAGAGACCCAGTACTTC.

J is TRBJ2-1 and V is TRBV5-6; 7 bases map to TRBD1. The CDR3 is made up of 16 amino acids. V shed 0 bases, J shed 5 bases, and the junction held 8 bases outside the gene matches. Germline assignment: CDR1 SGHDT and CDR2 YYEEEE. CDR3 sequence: CASSLARGQRHNEQFF. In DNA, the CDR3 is TGTGCCAGCAGCTTGGCCAGGGGACAGAGGCACAATGAGCAGTTCTTC.

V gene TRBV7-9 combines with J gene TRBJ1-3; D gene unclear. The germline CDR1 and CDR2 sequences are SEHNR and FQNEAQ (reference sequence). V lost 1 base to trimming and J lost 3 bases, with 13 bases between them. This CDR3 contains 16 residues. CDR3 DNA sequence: TGTGCCAGCAGCTTAGTCCGGGGAAATAGTGGAAACACCATATATTTT. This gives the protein CASSLVRGNSGNTIYF.